This is a list of T cell receptor beta chains from one sample in a study of blood T cell repertoires in COVID-19. Clones were read by immunoSEQ multiplex PCR, and TCRdb kept only the in-frame ones, dropping some. The data hold some 140,000 clones, with 84% observed a single time. The sample consisted of peripheral blood. Receptors originate from a man between 60 and 75 years old with acute or convalescent COVID-19. Each CDR3 is given with its conserved first and last residue. A D gene is named only where the DNA matches it firmly. Expanded clones get a size class; other rows say once, few or many, or leave the size out.

TRBV5-8	TRBD1	TRBJ1-3	-	CASSSGQTNGNTIYF	TGTGCCAGCAGTTCGGGACAGACTAATGGAAACACCATATATTTT
TRBV5-4	-	TRBJ2-3	-	CASSQTVTDTQYF	TGTGCCAGCAGCCAGACTGTCACAGATACGCAGTATTTT
TRBV5-1	TRBD1	TRBJ1-3	-	CASSLTGGSGNTIYF	TGCGCCAGCAGCTTGACAGGGGGTTCTGGAAACACCATATATTTT
TRBV28	TRBD1	TRBJ1-2	-	CATQVDRLGLGGYTF	TGTGCCACCCAAGTGGACAGGTTGGGATTAGGGGGCTACACCTTC
TRBV20-1	-	TRBJ1-3	-	CSALKLDTIYF	TGCAGTGCTCTCAAGTTAGACACCATATATTTT
TRBV5-6	-	TRBJ1-1	-	CASSPRRRANTEAFF	TGTGCCAGCAGCCCCCGTCGGAGGGCGAACACTGAAGCTTTCTTT
TRBV11-2	-	TRBJ2-7	-	CASSSERDSYEQYF	TGTGCCAGCAGTTCCGAAAGAGACTCCTACGAGCAGTACTTC
TRBV5-1	-	TRBJ2-2	-	CASSKTRAPNEAGELFF	TGCGCCAGCAGCAAAACTCGCGCCCCCAATGAGGCCGGGGAGCTGTTTTTT
TRBV5-1	-	TRBJ1-6	-	CASSYGQWANSPLHF	TGCGCCAGCAGCTATGGACAATGGGCCAATTCACCCCTCCACTTT
TRBV19	TRBD1	TRBJ2-7	-	CASSITGTGTRGQYF	TGTGCCAGTAGTATTACTGGGACAGGTACTCGCGGGCAGTACTTC
TRBV4-1	-	TRBJ1-5	-	CASSQTPDRNQPQHF	TGCGCCAGCAGCCAAACCCCGGACAGAAATCAGCCCCAGCATTTT
TRBV19	-	TRBJ1-5	-	CASSTQGSGQPQHF	TGTGCCAGTAGTACCCAGGGTTCCGGTCAGCCCCAGCATTTT
TRBV2	-	TRBJ1-5	few	CASENSNQPQHF	TGTGCCAGTGAGAATAGCAATCAGCCCCAGCATTTT
TRBV18	-	TRBJ2-3	-	CASSPARVGDTQYF	TGTGCCAGCTCACCAGCCAGGGTGGGAGATACGCAGTATTTT
TRBV6-5	TRBD1	TRBJ1-5	-	CASTGDRGFNQPQHF	TGTGCCAGCACGGGGGACAGGGGTTTCAATCAGCCCCAGCATTTT
TRBV20-1	-	TRBJ1-1	-	CSAKGQTEAFF	TGCAGTGCTAAGGGGCAGACTGAAGCTTTCTTT
TRBV5-5	TRBD2	TRBJ2-3	-	CASSPSGTSGRAGRDTQYF	TGTGCCAGCAGCCCTTCCGGGACTAGCGGGAGGGCGGGTAGAGATACGCAGTATTTT
TRBV5-1	-	TRBJ1-2	-	CASSQTGQYGYTF	TGCGCCAGCAGCCAGACAGGCCAGTATGGCTACACCTTC
TRBV15	-	TRBJ1-2	-	CATSNLLGTGRVGYTF	TGTGCCACCAGCAACCTTTTGGGGACGGGGAGGGTTGGCTACACCTTC
TRBV4-2	TRBD2	TRBJ2-2	-	CASSQAVSGRYQPNTGELFF	TGTGCCAGCAGCCAAGCTGTTAGCGGGAGGTACCAACCGAACACCGGGGAGCTGTTTTTT
TRBV5-4	TRBD2	TRBJ2-2	-	CASSSGTISGPGELFF	TGTGCCAGCAGCTCCGGGACTATATCAGGCCCTGGGGAGCTGTTTTTT
TRBV10-2	TRBD2	TRBJ2-7	-	CASSESSGGALDEQYF	TGCGCCAGCAGTGAGTCGTCGGGAGGGGCGTTAGACGAGCAGTACTTC
TRBV27	-	TRBJ1-5	once	CASSLNREDQPQHF	TGTGCCAGCAGTTTAAACAGGGAAGATCAGCCCCAGCATTTT
TRBV3-1/TRBV3-2	-	TRBJ1-4	once	CASSQVSGSHEKLFF	TGTGCCAGCAGCCAAGTCTCGGGATCGCATGAAAAACTGTTTTTT
TRBV14	TRBD1	TRBJ1-2	-	CASSRQGVGYGYTF	TGTGCCAGCAGCCGCCAGGGGGTTGGATATGGCTACACCTTC
TRBV7-9	TRBD1	TRBJ1-2	once	CASSLDRAGYGYTF	TGTGCCAGCAGCTTGGACAGGGCGGGCTATGGCTACACCTTC
TRBV24-1	TRBD1	TRBJ2-5	-	CATSDPGQGDNKETQYF	TGTGCCACCAGTGACCCGGGACAGGGGGATAACAAAGAGACCCAGTACTTC
TRBV9	-	TRBJ1-3	-	CASSDKVGGAGNTIYF	TGTGCCAGCAGTGATAAAGTTGGGGGGGCTGGAAACACCATATATTTT
TRBV5-8	TRBD1	TRBJ1-1	-	CASSFLTGLNTEAFF	TGTGCCAGCAGCTTCCTGACAGGGTTGAACACTGAAGCTTTCTTT
TRBV14	TRBD2	TRBJ2-1	-	CASSQAPSGNYNEQFF	TGTGCCAGCAGCCAAGCGCCTAGCGGGAACTACAATGAGCAGTTCTTC
TRBV19	TRBD1	TRBJ1-1	-	CASSIDHWGTVAFF	TGTGCCAGTAGTATAGATCATTGGGGGACAGTAGCTTTCTTT
TRBV7-7	TRBD2	TRBJ2-1	-	CASSSGRASEQFF	TGTGCCAGCAGCAGCGGGAGGGCCAGTGAGCAGTTCTTC
TRBV29-1	-	TRBJ1-3	-	CSAKIGGRNTIYF	TGCAGCGCGAAAATTGGGGGCAGAAACACCATATATTTT
TRBV7-6	TRBD1	TRBJ2-1	once	CASSLPPQGAYNEQFF	TGTGCCAGCAGCTTACCTCCACAGGGGGCCTACAATGAGCAGTTCTTC
TRBV5-4	TRBD1	TRBJ1-6	few	CASSSGWDRDNSPLHF	TGTGCCAGCAGCTCTGGGTGGGACAGGGATAATTCACCCCTCCACTTT
TRBV14	TRBD1	TRBJ2-3	-	CASSPGTVVVGHTDTQYF	TGTGCCAGCAGCCCAGGGACAGTCGTCGTCGGCCACACAGATACGCAGTATTTT
TRBV27	TRBD2	TRBJ2-1	-	CASSFYGRAESNEQFF	TGTGCCAGCAGTTTTTATGGGAGGGCCGAGTCCAATGAGCAGTTCTTC
TRBV10-2	-	TRBJ1-5	-	CASSDRVEQPQHF	TGCGCCAGCAGTGATCGGGTGGAACAGCCCCAGCATTTT
TRBV7-2	-	TRBJ2-2	-	CASSSGTYTGELFF	TGTGCCAGCAGCTCTGGGACTTACACCGGGGAGCTGTTTTTT
TRBV9	-	TRBJ2-2	few	CASSVLGRGGELFF	TGTGCCAGCAGCGTCTTAGGGAGAGGCGGGGAGCTGTTTTTT
TRBV10-3	TRBD1	TRBJ1-2	-	CAIRKGQEGGYTF	TGTGCCATCAGAAAGGGACAGGAGGGCGGCTACACCTTC
TRBV6-1	TRBD1	TRBJ1-6	-	CASSDTRDRGLNSPLHF	TGTGCCAGCAGTGACACACGGGACAGGGGGCTTAATTCACCCCTCCACTTT
TRBV2	-	TRBJ2-1	-	CASRSIRYEQFF	TGTGCCAGCAGGTCTATCCGCTATGAGCAGTTCTTC
TRBV30	-	TRBJ1-1	once	CAWKSNTEAFF	TGTGCCTGGAAATCTAACACTGAAGCTTTCTTT
TRBV20-1	-	TRBJ2-2	-	CSASEVVSGGANTGELFF	TGCAGTGCTAGTGAAGTGGTCAGCGGCGGGGCGAACACCGGGGAGCTGTTTTTT